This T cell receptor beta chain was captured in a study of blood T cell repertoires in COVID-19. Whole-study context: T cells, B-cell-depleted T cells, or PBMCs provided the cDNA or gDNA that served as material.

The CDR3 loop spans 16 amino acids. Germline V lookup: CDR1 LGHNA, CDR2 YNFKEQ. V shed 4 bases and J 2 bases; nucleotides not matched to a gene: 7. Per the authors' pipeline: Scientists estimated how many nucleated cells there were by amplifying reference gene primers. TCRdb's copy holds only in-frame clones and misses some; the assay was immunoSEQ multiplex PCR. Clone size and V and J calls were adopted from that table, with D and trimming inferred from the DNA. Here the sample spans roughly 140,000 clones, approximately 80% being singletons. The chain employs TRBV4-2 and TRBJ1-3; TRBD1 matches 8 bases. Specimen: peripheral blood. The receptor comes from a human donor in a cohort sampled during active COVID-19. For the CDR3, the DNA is TGTGCCAGCAGCCTACCCGGACAGGGCCCTGGAAACACCATATATTTT. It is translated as CASSLPGQGPGNTIYF.